A selection of T cell receptor beta chains follows, all from one sample in a study of T cell responses to AZD1222 COVID-19 vaccine. Sequencing used immunoSEQ multiplex PCR; TCRdb keeps in-frame clones, though not all of them. The sample includes around 130,000 clones, 91% of them seen just once. The sequenced sample was peripheral blood, obtained on day 0 of AZD1222 vaccination. Receptors were obtained from an adult in good health. The CDR3 runs from the conserved cysteine through the conserved F or W. A D gene is named only where the DNA matches it firmly. The size entry is marked missing in some rows and otherwise reads once, few, many or a size class.

cdr3_aa cdr3_nt d_call j_call v_call clone_size
CAIPPPPMAAGELFF TGCGCCATCCCACCCCCCCCAATGGCGGCCGGGGAGCTGTTTTTT - TRBJ2-2 TRBV10-1 -
CASSPGDSKQSPLHF TGCGCCAGCAGCCCGGGGGACAGTAAGCAATCACCCCTCCACTTT TRBD1 TRBJ1-6 TRBV5-1 -
CASSLAVDLTYEQYF TGTGCCAGCAGCTTAGCCGTTGACCTCACCTACGAGCAGTACTTC - TRBJ2-7 TRBV7-2 -
CASSLSGKPNQPQHF TGTGCCAGCAGCTTAAGTGGGAAACCCAATCAGCCCCAGCATTTT - TRBJ1-5 TRBV11-1 -
CASRPNPGQGLQETQYF TGTGCCAGCAGGCCTAATCCGGGACAGGGACTTCAAGAGACCCAGTACTTC TRBD1 TRBJ2-5 TRBV3-1/TRBV3-2 -
CASSRGQTRFAEKLFF TGCGCCAGCAGTCGAGGACAGACAAGGTTTGCTGAAAAACTGTTTTTT - TRBJ1-4 TRBV5-1 -
CASSLTGNQETQYF TGCGCCAGCAGCTTGACAGGTAACCAAGAGACCCAGTACTTC - TRBJ2-5 TRBV5-1 once
CASSQVSGANVLTF TGTGCCAGCAGCCAAGTATCTGGGGCCAACGTCCTGACTTTC - TRBJ2-6 TRBV4-2 -
CSASGPRLSGNTIYF TGCAGTGCTAGTGGACCGCGTCTCTCTGGAAACACCATATATTTT - TRBJ1-3 TRBV20-1 -
CASGPRRGLGNTIYF TGTGCTAGTGGTCCCCGTCGGGGGCTAGGAAACACCATATATTTT - TRBJ1-3 TRBV12-5 -
CASSLKSQQTGGFVTQYF TGTGCCAGCAGCTTAAAGTCCCAACAGACAGGGGGGTTTGTTACGCAGTATTTT TRBD1 TRBJ2-3 TRBV7-2 -
CASSVRESSYEQYF TGTGCCAGCAGTGTCAGGGAAAGCTCCTACGAGCAGTACTTC - TRBJ2-7 TRBV27 -
CASIAQGSYNEQFF TGTGCCAGTATAGCACAGGGCTCCTACAATGAGCAGTTCTTC - TRBJ2-1 TRBV6-5 -
CAWSVKGSNQPQHF TGTGCCTGGAGTGTAAAGGGAAGCAATCAGCCCCAGCATTTT - TRBJ1-5 TRBV30 -
CAITPDNLWDEQFF TGTGCCATCACGCCGGACAATCTTTGGGATGAGCAGTTCTTC - TRBJ2-1 TRBV10-3 -
CASSTDIRVNNEQFF TGTGCCAGCAGCACAGACATCAGGGTTAACAATGAGCAGTTCTTC - TRBJ2-1 TRBV9 -
CASSPDLLRTAYGYTF TGTGCCAGCAGTCCCGACCTTCTCAGGACAGCTTATGGCTACACCTTC - TRBJ1-2 TRBV2 -
CASSQQGLSSYNEQFF TGTGCCAGCAGCCAACAGGGACTGAGCTCCTACAATGAGCAGTTCTTC - TRBJ2-1 TRBV7-6 -
CSVEGLAKGGLNEQFF TGCAGCGTTGAAGGACTAGCCAAAGGGGGCCTGAATGAGCAGTTCTTC - TRBJ2-1 TRBV29-1 -
CASSLEGHGHNSPLHF TGCGCCAGCAGCTTGGAGGGGCACGGCCATAATTCACCCCTCCACTTT - TRBJ1-6 TRBV5-1 -
CASRAGQGYEQYF TGTGCCAGCAGGGCGGGACAGGGATACGAGCAGTACTTC TRBD1 TRBJ2-7 TRBV7-9 -
CASSLRQPTDQPQHF TGTGCCAGCAGCTTGAGGCAGCCGACCGATCAGCCCCAGCATTTT - TRBJ1-5 TRBV5-6 -
CASSFGGSPYEQYF TGTGCCAGCAGCTTCGGAGGGTCACCCTACGAGCAGTACTTC - TRBJ2-7 TRBV5-6 -